The clone carrying this TCR beta chain came up once. Its antigen is undetermined. There are 15 residues in the CDR3. Germline loops: CDR1 SGHVS, CDR2 FNYEAQ. Trimming shortened V by 4 bases and J by 1 base, and 13 bases separated the two germline ends. Here immunoSEQ multiplex PCR was the method, and the copy in TCRdb shows in-frame clones only, minus some. This table has about 47,000 clones, approximately 80% appearing once. The data derive from a study of OX40 agonist ivuxolimab in advanced cancers. Study-level results: Expanded peripheral T cell antigen specificity was not determined.

This clonotype originated in an adult with an advanced solid tumor such as melanoma, head and neck, liver or kidney cancer. Sequenced material: CD4+ or CD8+ T cells sorted from blood, taken in a trial of the OX40 agonist ivuxolimab. The chain links TRBV7-6 to TRBJ1-1; possible D gene TRBD1, 6 bases. Here the CDR3 reads CASSSRQDPNTEAFF. DNA of the CDR3: TGTGCCAGCAGCTCCCGACAGGACCCGAACACTGAAGCTTTCTTT.